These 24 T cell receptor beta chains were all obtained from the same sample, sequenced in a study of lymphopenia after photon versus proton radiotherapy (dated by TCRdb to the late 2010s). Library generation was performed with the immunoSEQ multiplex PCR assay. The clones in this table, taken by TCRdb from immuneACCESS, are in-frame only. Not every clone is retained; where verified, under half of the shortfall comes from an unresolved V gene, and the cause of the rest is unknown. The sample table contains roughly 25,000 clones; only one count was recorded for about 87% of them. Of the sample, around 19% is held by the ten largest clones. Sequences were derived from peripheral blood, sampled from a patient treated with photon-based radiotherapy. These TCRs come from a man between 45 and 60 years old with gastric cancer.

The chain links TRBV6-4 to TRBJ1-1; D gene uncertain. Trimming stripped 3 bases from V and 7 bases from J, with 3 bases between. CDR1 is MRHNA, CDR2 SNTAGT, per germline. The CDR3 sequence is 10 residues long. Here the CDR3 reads CASSEFEAFF. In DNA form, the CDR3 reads TGTGCCAGCAGTGAATTTGAAGCTTTCTTT.

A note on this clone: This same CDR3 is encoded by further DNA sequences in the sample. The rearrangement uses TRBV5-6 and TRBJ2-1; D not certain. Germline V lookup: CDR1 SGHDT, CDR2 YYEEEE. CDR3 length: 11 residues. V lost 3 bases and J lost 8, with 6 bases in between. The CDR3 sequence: CASSSVDEQFF. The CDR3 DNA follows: TGTGCCAGCAGCTCCGTGGATGAGCAGTTCTTC. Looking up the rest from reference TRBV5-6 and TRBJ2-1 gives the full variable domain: DAGVTQSPTHLIKTRGQQVTLRCSPKSGHDTVSWYQQALGQGPQFIFQYYEEEERQRGNFPDRFSGHQFPNYSSELNVNALLLGDSALYLCASSSVDEQFFGPGTRLTVL.

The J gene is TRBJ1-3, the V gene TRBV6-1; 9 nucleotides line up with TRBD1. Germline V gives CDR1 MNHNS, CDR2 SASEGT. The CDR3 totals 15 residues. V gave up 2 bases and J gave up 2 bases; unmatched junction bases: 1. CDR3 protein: CASSERDRAGNTIYF. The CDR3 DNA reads TGTGCCAGCAGTGAAAGGGACAGGGCTGGAAACACCATATATTTT.

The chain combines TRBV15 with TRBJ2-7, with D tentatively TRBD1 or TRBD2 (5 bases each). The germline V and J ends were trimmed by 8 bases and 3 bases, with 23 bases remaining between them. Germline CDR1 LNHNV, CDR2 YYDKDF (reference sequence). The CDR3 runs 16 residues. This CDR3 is CATLPSAGSFDYEQYF. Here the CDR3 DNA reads TGTGCCACCCTTCCCTCGGCAGGGAGCTTCGACTACGAGCAGTACTTC.

This chain's CDR3 is CASSLDPGTTYEQYV. The CDR3 region has the DNA TGTGCCAGCAGCTTAGATCCGGGCACCACCTACGAGCAGTACGTC. The chain carries TRBV11-2 and TRBJ2-7; D is undetermined. Germline lookup yields CDR1 SGHAT and CDR2 FQNNGV. Trimming shortened V by 0 bases and J by 2 bases, and 11 bases separated the two germline ends. The CDR3 has 15 residues.

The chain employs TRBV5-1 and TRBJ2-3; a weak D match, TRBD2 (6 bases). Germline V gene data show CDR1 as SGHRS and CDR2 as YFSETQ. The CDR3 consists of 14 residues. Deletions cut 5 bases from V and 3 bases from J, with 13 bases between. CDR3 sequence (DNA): TGCGCCAGCAGGATGTCAGGGAGGACAGATACGCAGTATTTT. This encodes CASRMSGRTDTQYF.

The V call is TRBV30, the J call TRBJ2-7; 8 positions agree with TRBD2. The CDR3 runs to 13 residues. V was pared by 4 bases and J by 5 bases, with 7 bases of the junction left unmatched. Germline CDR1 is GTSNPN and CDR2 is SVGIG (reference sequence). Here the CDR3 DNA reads TGTGCCTGGAATCCGGCGGGAGGCGACGAGCAGTACTTC. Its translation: CAWNPAGGDEQYF.

The CDR3 nucleotides are TGTGCCAGCAGCTTTCTTGGGGGGACAGGGTATAATGGCTACACCTTC. Its translation: CASSFLGGTGYNGYTF. The chain has TRBV5-5 and TRBJ1-2; 9 positions match TRBD1. The CDR3 has 16 amino acids. Germline V gene data show CDR1 as SGHKS and CDR2 as YYEKEE (reference sequence). J was trimmed by 6 bases and V by 2 bases; bases with no gene match: 11.

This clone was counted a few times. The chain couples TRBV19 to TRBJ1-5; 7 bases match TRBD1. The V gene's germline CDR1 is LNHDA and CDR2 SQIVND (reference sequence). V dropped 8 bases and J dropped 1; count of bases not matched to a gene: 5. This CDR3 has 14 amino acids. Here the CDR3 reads CASGRDRSNQPQHF. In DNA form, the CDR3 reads TGTGCCAGTGGACGGGACAGAAGCAATCAGCCCCAGCATTTT.

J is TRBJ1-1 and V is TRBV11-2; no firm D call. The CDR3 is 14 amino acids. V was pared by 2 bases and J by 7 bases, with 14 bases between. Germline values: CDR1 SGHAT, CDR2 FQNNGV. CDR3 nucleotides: TGTGCCAGCAGCTTAAGTATAACAACCCTTGAAGCTTTCTTT. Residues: CASSLSITTLEAFF.

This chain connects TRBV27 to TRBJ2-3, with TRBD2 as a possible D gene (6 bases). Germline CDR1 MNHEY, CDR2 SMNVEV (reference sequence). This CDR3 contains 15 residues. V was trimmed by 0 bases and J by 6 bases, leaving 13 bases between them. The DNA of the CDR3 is TGTGCCAGCAGTTTATCGCGGGACCCCCACGATACGCAGTATTTT. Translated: CASSLSRDPHDTQYF.

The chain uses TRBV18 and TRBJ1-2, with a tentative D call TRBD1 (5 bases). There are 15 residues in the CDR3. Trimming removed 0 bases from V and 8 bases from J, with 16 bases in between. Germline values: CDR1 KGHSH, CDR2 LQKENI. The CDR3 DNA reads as TGTGCCAGCTCACCACCGGATTCAGGGTTAGGCGGCTACACCTTC. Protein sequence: CASSPPDSGLGGYTF.

The CDR3 DNA reads as TGCGCCAGCAGCTTGGGCCCGGCTGGCACCGGGGAGCTGTTTTTT. Protein sequence: CASSLGPAGTGELFF. This sequence joins TRBV5-1 and TRBJ2-2; D unclear. The germline V and J ends were trimmed by 0 bases and 4 bases, with 10 bases remaining between them. CDR1 SGHRS and CDR2 YFSETQ come from the germline V gene. There are 15 residues in the CDR3. The full variable domain, with the rest looked up from reference TRBV5-1 and TRBJ2-2, is KAGVTQTPRYLIKTRGQQVTLSCSPISGHRSVSWYQQTPGQGLQFLFEYFSETQRNKGNFPGRFSGRQFSNSRSEMNVSTLELGDSALYLCASSLGPAGTGELFFGEGSRLTVL.

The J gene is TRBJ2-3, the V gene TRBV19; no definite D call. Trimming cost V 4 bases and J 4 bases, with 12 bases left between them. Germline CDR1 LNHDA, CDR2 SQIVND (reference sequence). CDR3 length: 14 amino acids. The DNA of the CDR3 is TGTGCCAGTAGTAGGATAAGGGCGGCAGATACGCAGTATTTT. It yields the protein CASSRIRAADTQYF.

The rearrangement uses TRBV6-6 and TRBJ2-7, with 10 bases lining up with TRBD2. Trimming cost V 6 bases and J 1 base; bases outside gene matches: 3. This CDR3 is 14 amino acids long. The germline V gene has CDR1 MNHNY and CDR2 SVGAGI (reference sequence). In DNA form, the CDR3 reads TGTGCCAGCAGCCTAGCGGGGGTTTCCTACGAGCAGTACGTC. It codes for CASSLAGVSYEQYV.

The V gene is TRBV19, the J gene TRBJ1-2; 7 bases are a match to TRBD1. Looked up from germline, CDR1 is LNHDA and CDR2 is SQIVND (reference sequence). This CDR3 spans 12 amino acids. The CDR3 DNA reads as TGTGTATCGACAGGGAAAAACTATGGCTACACCTTC. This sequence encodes CVSTGKNYGYTF.

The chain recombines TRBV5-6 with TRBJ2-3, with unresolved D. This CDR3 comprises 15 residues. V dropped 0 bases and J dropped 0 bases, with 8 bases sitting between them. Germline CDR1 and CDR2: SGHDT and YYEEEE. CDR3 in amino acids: CASSLDGQSTDTQYF. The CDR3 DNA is TGTGCCAGCAGCTTGGATGGGCAGAGCACAGATACGCAGTATTTT.

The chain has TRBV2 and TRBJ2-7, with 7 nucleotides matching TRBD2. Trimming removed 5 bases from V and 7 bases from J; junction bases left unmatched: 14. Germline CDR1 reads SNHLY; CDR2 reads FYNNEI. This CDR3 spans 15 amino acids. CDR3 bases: TGTGCCAGCAGTATCAGACTAGCTTCTCTACGGGAGCAGTACTTC. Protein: CASSIRLASLREQYF.

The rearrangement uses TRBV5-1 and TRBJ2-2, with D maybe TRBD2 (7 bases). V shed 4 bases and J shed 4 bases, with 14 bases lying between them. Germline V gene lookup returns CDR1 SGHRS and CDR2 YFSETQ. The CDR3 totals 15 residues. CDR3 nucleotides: TGCGCCAGCAGCCCCCGGGGGGCGGTCACCGGGGAGCTGTTTTTT. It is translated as CASSPRGAVTGELFF.

The CDR3 DNA reads TGTGCCAGCAGTGCTGACAGGGCTGTCAGTTCACCCCTCCACTTT. This codes for CASSADRAVSSPLHF. The chain carries TRBV6-1 and TRBJ1-6; 7 positions agree with TRBD1. This CDR3 spans 15 amino acids. CDR1 and CDR2 from the germline V gene are MNHNS and SASEGT. J was trimmed by 9 bases and V by 4 bases; bases with no gene match: 9.

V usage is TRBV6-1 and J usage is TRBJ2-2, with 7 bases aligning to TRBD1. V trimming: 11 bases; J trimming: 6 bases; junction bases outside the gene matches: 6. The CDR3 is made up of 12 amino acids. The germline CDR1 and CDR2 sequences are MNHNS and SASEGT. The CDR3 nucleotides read TGTGCCGGACACAGGGGCCCCGGGGAGCTGTTTTTT. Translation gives CAGHRGPGELFF.

CDR3 region: CASSDYNSGANVLTF. The CDR3 bases are TGTGCCAGCAGTGATTACAACTCTGGGGCCAACGTCCTGACTTTC. J is TRBJ2-6 and V is TRBV6-1; no definite D call. The CDR3 has 15 residues. The germline gives CDR1 MNHNS, CDR2 SASEGT. The V gene lost 3 bases and the J gene lost 0 bases, with 6 bases spanning the gap.

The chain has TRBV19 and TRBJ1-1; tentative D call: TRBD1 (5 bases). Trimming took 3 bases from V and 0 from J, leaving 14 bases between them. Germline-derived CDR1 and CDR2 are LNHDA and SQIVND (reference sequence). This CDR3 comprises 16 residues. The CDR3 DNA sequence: TGTGCCAGTAGTATTCTGACAGTTAGCATGAACACTGAAGCTTTCTTT. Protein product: CASSILTVSMNTEAFF.

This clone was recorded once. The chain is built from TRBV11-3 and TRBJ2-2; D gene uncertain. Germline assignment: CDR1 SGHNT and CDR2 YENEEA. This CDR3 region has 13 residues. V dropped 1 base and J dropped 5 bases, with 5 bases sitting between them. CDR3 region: CASSLAMTGELFF. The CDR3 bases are TGTGCCAGCAGCTTAGCGATGACCGGGGAGCTGTTTTTT.